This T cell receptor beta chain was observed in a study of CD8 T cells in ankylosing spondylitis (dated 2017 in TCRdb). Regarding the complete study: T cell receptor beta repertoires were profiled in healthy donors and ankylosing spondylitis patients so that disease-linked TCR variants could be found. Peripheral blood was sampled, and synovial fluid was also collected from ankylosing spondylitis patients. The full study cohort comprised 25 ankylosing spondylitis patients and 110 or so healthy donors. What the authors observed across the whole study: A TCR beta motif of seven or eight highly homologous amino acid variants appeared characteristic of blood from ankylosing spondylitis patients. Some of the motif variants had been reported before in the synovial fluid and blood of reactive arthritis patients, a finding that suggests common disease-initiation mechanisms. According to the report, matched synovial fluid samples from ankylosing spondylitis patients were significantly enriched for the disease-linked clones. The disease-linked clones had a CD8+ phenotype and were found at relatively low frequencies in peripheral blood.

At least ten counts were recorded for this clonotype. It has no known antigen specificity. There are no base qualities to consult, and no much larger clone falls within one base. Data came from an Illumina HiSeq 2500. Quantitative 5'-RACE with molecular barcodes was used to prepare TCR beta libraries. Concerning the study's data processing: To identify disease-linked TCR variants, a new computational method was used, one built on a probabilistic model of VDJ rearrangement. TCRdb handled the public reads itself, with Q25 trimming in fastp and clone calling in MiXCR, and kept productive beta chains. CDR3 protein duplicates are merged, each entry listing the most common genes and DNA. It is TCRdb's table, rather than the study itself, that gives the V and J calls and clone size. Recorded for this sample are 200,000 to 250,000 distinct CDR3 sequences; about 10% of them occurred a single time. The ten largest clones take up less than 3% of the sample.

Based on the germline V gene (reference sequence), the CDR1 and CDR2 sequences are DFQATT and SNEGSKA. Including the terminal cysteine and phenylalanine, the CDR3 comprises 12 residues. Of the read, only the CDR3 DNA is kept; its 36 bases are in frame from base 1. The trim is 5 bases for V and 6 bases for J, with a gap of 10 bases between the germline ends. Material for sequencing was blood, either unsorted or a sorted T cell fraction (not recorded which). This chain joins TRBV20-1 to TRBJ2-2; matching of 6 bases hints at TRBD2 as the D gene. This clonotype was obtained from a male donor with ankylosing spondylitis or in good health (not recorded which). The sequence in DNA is TGCAGTGCTCGGGACTTTGCCGGGGAGCTGTTTTTT. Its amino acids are CSARDFAGELFF.